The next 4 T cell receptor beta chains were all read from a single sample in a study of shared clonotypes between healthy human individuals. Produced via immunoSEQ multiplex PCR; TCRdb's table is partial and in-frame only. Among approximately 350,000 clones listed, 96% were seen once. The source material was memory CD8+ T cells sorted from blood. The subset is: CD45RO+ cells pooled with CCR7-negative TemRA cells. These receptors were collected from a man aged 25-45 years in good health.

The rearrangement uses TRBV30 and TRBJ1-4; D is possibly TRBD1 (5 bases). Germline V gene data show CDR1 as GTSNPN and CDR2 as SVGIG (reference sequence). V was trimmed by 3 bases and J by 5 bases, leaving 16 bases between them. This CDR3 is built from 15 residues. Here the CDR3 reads CAWRRGGASNEKLFF. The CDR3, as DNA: TGTGCCTGGAGGAGGGGCGGGGCCAGCAATGAAAAACTGTTTTTT.

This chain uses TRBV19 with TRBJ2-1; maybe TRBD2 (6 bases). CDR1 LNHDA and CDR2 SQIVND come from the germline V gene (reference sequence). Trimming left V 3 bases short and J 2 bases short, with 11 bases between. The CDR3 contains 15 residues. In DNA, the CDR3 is TGTGCCAGTAGTATTCGGGCGGGGACCTACAATGAGCAGTTCTTC. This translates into CASSIRAGTYNEQFF.

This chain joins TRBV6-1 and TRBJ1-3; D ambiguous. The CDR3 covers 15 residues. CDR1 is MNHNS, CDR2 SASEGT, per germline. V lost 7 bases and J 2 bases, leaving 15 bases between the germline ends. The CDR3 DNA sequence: TGTGCCAGCATTTCCCCCTTGGACGCTGGAAACACCATATATTTT. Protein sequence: CASISPLDAGNTIYF.

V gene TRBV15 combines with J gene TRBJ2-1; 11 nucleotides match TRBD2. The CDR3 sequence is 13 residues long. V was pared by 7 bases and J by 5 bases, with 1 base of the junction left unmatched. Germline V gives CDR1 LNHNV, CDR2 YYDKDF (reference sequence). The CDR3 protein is CATTTSGNNEQFF. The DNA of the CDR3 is TGTGCCACCACGACTAGCGGGAACAATGAGCAGTTCTTC.